This TCR beta chain was sequenced for a study of blood T cell repertoires in COVID-19. TCRdb's copy holds only in-frame clones and misses some; the assay was immunoSEQ multiplex PCR. The sample lists about 270,000 clones; approximately 80% were seen once. The V gene lost 3 bases and the J gene lost 4 bases, with 7 bases spanning the gap. CDR1 and CDR2 from the germline V gene are MNHEY and SMNVEV (reference sequence). The CDR3 sequence is 13 residues long. The chain has TRBV27 and TRBJ1-5; D is unresolved. This TCR was recovered from a woman in her fifties or sixties with active or convalescent COVID-19. The sample was peripheral blood. The DNA of the CDR3 is TGTGCCAGCAGTTTCGCCGGGAATCAGCCCCAGCATTTT. This codes for CASSFAGNQPQHF.